This T cell receptor (beta chain) was identified during a study of T cells after yellow fever vaccination (dated by TCRdb to between 2018 and 2020). As for the study more broadly: The SMART-Seq v4 Ultra Low Input RNA kit was used to prepare libraries from fractions with low cell numbers. To track T-cell clones before and after primary and booster YFV17D yellow fever vaccination, bulk TCR alpha and beta repertoires were sequenced longitudinally. Two healthy male donors, one aged 18 to 30 and one aged 30 to 40 years, made up the cohort. Bulk PBMC replicates and cell subsets were isolated from blood drawn at multiple timepoints before and after both primary and secondary immunization.

The research as a whole found: A small fraction of clonotypes appeared in both the CD4 and CD8 compartments, likely as a result of convergent recombination. Most clones expanded after primary vaccination (around 97% of CD4 and around 89% of CD8) were re-detected after the booster, suggesting that broad memory maintenance occurred. Because only a couple of donors were included in the study, the extent to which the findings can be generalized is limited. Because abundant contaminating clonotypes from the bulk population could be contained in FACS-sorted repertoires, computational filtering was required. The secondary T-cell response was found to be weaker but faster than the primary response, with a peak reached on day 5 rather than on day 15.

The treatment or condition label corresponds to: live attenuated yellow fever vaccine strain. A standard Ficoll-Paque protocol was used to isolate PBMCs from peripheral blood. CD4 and CD8 T-cell fractions were isolated with Dynabeads CD4 and CD8 positive selection kits. RNA was extracted with TriZol from bulk PBMCs, CD4 and CD8 fractions, and dextramer-positive and dextramer-negative fractions. From a lookup of the germline V gene, CDR1 and CDR2 are SGHDT and YYEEEE. V is cut back by 4 bases and J by 5 bases, with 15 bases in the junction unmatched. Reading from cysteine to phenylalanine, the CDR3 counts 17 amino acids. The retained sequence is limited to the CDR3, 51 bases, with the frame set at the first base. Sequencing relied on an Illumina NovaSeq 6000. TCR cDNA was synthesized by 5'RACE template switching, which introduced a universal primer site and unique molecular identifiers. Priming for cDNA synthesis came from both the TCR alpha and TCR beta constant segments. Two PCR steps were used to amplify libraries, with sample barcodes and sequencing adapters being added in the second step. Sequencing of the libraries was done on either Illumina HiSeq 2500 (2x100 bp) or NovaSeq (2x150 bp). The study's processing was this. Reads were demultiplexed and collapsed into UMI consensus sequences with MIGEC, and V(D)J alignment was performed with MiXCR. Using edgeR on replicate PBMC samples, clonotypes were called vaccine-responding if FDR was below 0.01 and the log2 fold change was above 5 up to day 15. CD4 or CD8 identity was assigned to each bulk clonotype according to whether the clonotype was present at higher abundance in the sequenced CD4 repertoire or the sequenced CD8 repertoire. The public sequencing data were trimmed at Q25 with fastp and processed into clonotypes with MiXCR by TCRdb, which kept only in-frame beta chains. Identical CDR3 protein sequences are pooled into one entry, listed with their most common genes and DNA. Here the V and J calls rest on TCRdb's processing, not on the authors' analysis. Counted in this sample were some 150,000 distinct CDR3 sequences; 9.5% to 11% of them appeared once. The ten largest clones take up 35% to 45% of the sample.

This clonotype has only a few counts. The antigen this receptor binds is unknown. The record has no base qualities; no much larger clone is one base away. The input for sequencing was CD8+ T cells sorted from PBMCs, taken 15 days after the yellow fever booster vaccination. This receptor was obtained from a man younger than 30 who received the YFV17D yellow fever vaccine. This receptor chain uses TRBV5-6 and TRBJ2-3, with 8 bases matching TRBD2. The CDR3 here reads CASSPHGLAVRGDTQYF. The DNA sequence is as follows: TGTGCCAGCAGCCCTCACGGACTAGCCGTACGAGGAGATACGCAGTATTTT.